The 21 T cell receptor beta chains below all came from one sample that was sequenced in a study of T cell responses to AZD1222 COVID-19 vaccine. Sequencing used immunoSEQ multiplex PCR; TCRdb keeps in-frame clones, though not all of them. The sample has about 150,000 clones, about nine tenths seen once. This material consisted of peripheral blood, taken on day 0 of AZD1222 vaccination. The receptors here all came from an adult in good health.

The chain joins TRBV20-1 to TRBJ2-7, with 7 bases matching TRBD2. CDR3 length: 11 amino acids. V gave up 5 bases and J gave up 6 bases; unmatched junction bases: 4. Germline-derived CDR1 and CDR2 are DFQATT and SNEGSKA (reference sequence). The CDR3 DNA is TGCAGTGCTGACGGGACTACCGAGCAGTACTTC. It is translated as CSADGTTEQYF.

The V and J genes are TRBV6-5 and TRBJ1-5; D remains unclear. This CDR3 is built from 12 residues. The V gene lost 4 bases and the J gene lost 9 bases, with 10 bases spanning the gap. Germline V gene lookup returns CDR1 MNHEY and CDR2 SVGAGI. CDR3 sequence reads: CASSFDVSPQHF. The DNA for the CDR3 is TGTGCCAGCAGTTTCGACGTGTCGCCCCAGCATTTT.

This chain joins TRBV28 and TRBJ1-1; no reliable D call. The CDR3 has 14 residues. V was trimmed by 2 bases and J by 2 bases, leaving 9 bases between them. Germline CDR1 and CDR2: MDHEN and SYDVKM. CDR3 sequence reads: CASSLRSLNTEAFF. The CDR3 DNA reads as TGTGCCAGCAGTTTACGGTCCCTCAACACTGAAGCTTTCTTT.

The V gene is TRBV6-5, the J gene TRBJ1-2; weak D call: TRBD1 (6 bases). CDR1 is MNHEY, CDR2 SVGAGI, per germline. V lost 5 bases and J 2 bases, leaving 9 bases between the germline ends. CDR3 length: 13 residues. In DNA, the CDR3 is TGTGCCAGCAGTAATGGACAGAACTATGGCTACACCTTC. Encoded protein: CASSNGQNYGYTF.

The CDR3 nucleotides are TGTGCCAGCAGGCACGGACAGGGGTACGGCTACACCTTC. Protein sequence: CASRHGQGYGYTF. V usage is TRBV28 and J usage is TRBJ1-2; 9 bases match TRBD1. The CDR3 contains 13 residues. Germline loops: CDR1 MDHEN, CDR2 SYDVKM. V dropped 6 bases and J dropped 8; count of bases not matched to a gene: 7.

The V and J genes are TRBV19 and TRBJ1-3, with unresolved D. CDR1 and CDR2 from the germline V gene are LNHDA and SQIVND (reference sequence). This CDR3 region has 15 residues. Trimming removed 1 base from V and 3 bases from J, with 10 bases in between. The CDR3 coding sequence is TGTGCCAGTAGTATAGGGGGAGCCGATGGAAACACCATATATTTT. The encoded protein is CASSIGGADGNTIYF.

This chain uses TRBV7-9 with TRBJ2-5, with D perhaps matching TRBD2 (7 bases). V dropped 5 bases and J dropped 5 bases, with 15 bases sitting between them. CDR1 and CDR2 (germline): SEHNR, FQNEAQ (reference sequence). The CDR3 spans 14 residues. The CDR3 DNA reads TGTGCCAGCAGCCTAAAGAGGGGGGGGGAGACCCAGTACTTC. It translates to CASSLKRGGETQYF.

The chain carries TRBV19 and TRBJ1-4; no definite D call. With 9 bases removed from V and 4 bases from J, the gap between germline ends came to 15 bases. The CDR3 extends over 14 amino acids. The germline V gene encodes CDR1 LNHDA and CDR2 SQIVND (reference sequence). In DNA, the CDR3 is TGTGCCAGCAACTTCGGGAGGGATAATGAAAAACTGTTTTTT. This gives the protein CASNFGRDNEKLFF.

This clone occurred a few times. The V gene is TRBV5-1, the J gene TRBJ2-3; no reliable D call. Germline V CDR1 and CDR2: SGHRS, YFSETQ. V was trimmed by 1 base and J by 2 bases, leaving 8 bases between them. The CDR3 length is 14 residues. DNA of the CDR3: TGCGCCAGCAGCTTGTCCGACCCCACAGATACGCAGTATTTT. Its translation is CASSLSDPTDTQYF. The full variable domain, its missing parts supplied by reference TRBV5-1 and TRBJ2-3, is KAGVTQTPRYLIKTRGQQVTLSCSPISGHRSVSWYQQTPGQGLQFLFEYFSETQRNKGNFPGRFSGRQFSNSRSEMNVSTLELGDSALYLCASSLSDPTDTQYFGPGTRLTVL.

This chain links TRBV3-1 (or the pseudogene TRBV3-2) with TRBJ1-1; D ambiguous. The CDR3 totals 14 residues. Per germline, CDR1 LGHDT and CDR2 YNNKEL (reference sequence). Trimming removed 1 base from V and 4 bases from J, with 10 bases in between. CDR3 nucleotide sequence: TGTGCCAGCAGCCAAGTAGGCGGAGGCACTGAAGCTTTCTTT. This gives the protein CASSQVGGGTEAFF.

The chain combines TRBV28 with TRBJ1-5; 7 nucleotides align to TRBD1. CDR1 and CDR2 (germline): MDHEN, SYDVKM. This CDR3 comprises 13 residues. The ends lost 2 bases at V and 9 bases at J; junction bases unmatched: 4. CDR3 sequence (DNA): TGTGCCAGCAGTTTAAGGGGGCGTCGGCCCCAGCATTTT. It specifies CASSLRGRRPQHF.

The V call is TRBV7-3, the J call TRBJ1-1, with D perhaps TRBD1 (6 bases). This CDR3 has 14 residues. Trimming stripped 4 bases from V and 6 bases from J, with 15 bases between. Germline V gene lookup returns CDR1 SGHTA and CDR2 FQGTGA. CDR3: CASSSGQVFAEAFF. CDR3 DNA sequence: TGTGCCAGCAGCTCGGGACAAGTCTTTGCTGAAGCTTTCTTT.

This clone occurred once. The chain carries TRBV11-2 and TRBJ2-1; tentatively, D is TRBD1 (5 bases). The CDR3 has 17 amino acids. Germline V lookup: CDR1 SGHAT, CDR2 FQNNGV. V was shortened by 6 bases and J by 0 bases, with 18 bases between the two germline ends. The CDR3 DNA follows: TGTGCCAGCAGGTGGGGAAGGGGCCGGAGCTCCTACAATGAGCAGTTCTTC. It yields the protein CASRWGRGRSSYNEQFF.

The chain has TRBV11-3 and TRBJ1-1; D possibly corresponds to TRBD1 (6 bases). Per germline, CDR1 SGHNT and CDR2 YENEEA. The CDR3 consists of 16 residues. V lost 3 bases and J lost 0, with 14 bases in between. The DNA for the CDR3 is TGTGCCAGCAGCTTGAGAAATACAGGGATGAACACTGAAGCTTTCTTT. As protein: CASSLRNTGMNTEAFF. The complete variable domain, with remaining parts taken from reference TRBV11-3 and TRBJ1-1, reads EAGVVQSPRYKIIEKKQPVAFWCNPISGHNTLYWYLQNLGQGPELLIRYENEEAVDDSQLPKDRFSAERLKGVDSTLKIQPAELGDSAVYLCASSLRNTGMNTEAFFGQGTRLTVV.

The V gene is TRBV4-1, the J gene TRBJ1-1; tentative D call: TRBD1 (6 bases). Germline loops: CDR1 MGHRA, CDR2 YSYEKL. The V and J ends lost 0 bases and 7 bases respectively, with 15 bases between them. CDR3 length equals 15 residues. CDR3 sequence: CASSQDQGQILEAFF. CDR3 nucleotide sequence: TGCGCCAGCAGCCAAGATCAAGGACAGATACTTGAAGCTTTCTTT.

The chain recombines TRBV7-2 with TRBJ2-3; tentatively, D is TRBD2 (6 bases). In germline, CDR1 is SGHTA, CDR2 FQGNSA. The CDR3 covers 15 residues. Trimming took 4 bases from V and 3 from J, leaving 14 bases between them. The CDR3 sequence: CASSSTRGQTDTQYF. DNA of the CDR3: TGTGCCAGCAGCTCGACTAGGGGCCAAACAGATACGCAGTATTTT. Based on the CDR3 plus reference TRBV7-2 and TRBJ2-3, the full variable domain is GAGVSQSPSNKVTEKGKDVELRCDPISGHTALYWYRQSLGQGLEFLIYFQGNSAPDKSGLPSDRFSAERTGGSVSTLTIQRTQQEDSAVYLCASSSTRGQTDTQYFGPGTRLTVL.

The CDR3 loop reads CASSPFGDTYNEQFF. The CDR3 nucleotides are TGTGCCAGCAGCCCATTCGGTGATACCTACAATGAGCAGTTCTTC. The gene calls are TRBV7-9 and TRBJ2-1; D remains ambiguous. The CDR3 sequence is 15 residues long. The germline V and J ends were trimmed by 5 bases and 2 bases, with 13 bases remaining between them. Germline values: CDR1 SEHNR, CDR2 FQNEAQ (reference sequence).

The chain combines TRBV7-3 with TRBJ1-2, with TRBD1 matching 7 bases. V lost 2 bases, J lost 8 bases, and 2 bases stayed unmatched. Looked up from germline, CDR1 is SGHTA and CDR2 is FQGTGA. The CDR3 contains 12 residues. CDR3 nucleotides: TGTGCCAGCAGCTTAGGGACAGCGGGCTACACCTTC. Translation: CASSLGTAGYTF. The entire variable domain, with the rest obtained from reference TRBV7-3 and TRBJ1-2, is as follows: GAGVSQTPSNKVTEKGKYVELRCDPISGHTALYWYRQSLGQGPEFLIYFQGTGAADDSGLPNDRFFAVRPEGSVSTLKIQRTERGDSAVYLCASSLGTAGYTFGSGTRLTVV.

The V and J genes are TRBV4-3 and TRBJ2-2; no clear D. V was shortened by 2 bases and J by 6 bases, with 10 bases between the two germline ends. The CDR3 contains 14 residues. Germline V gene data show CDR1 as LGHNA and CDR2 as YSLEER. The CDR3 spells CASSQMGFPGELFF. CDR3 nucleotides: TGCGCCAGCAGCCAAATGGGATTTCCCGGGGAGCTGTTTTTT.

The chain uses TRBV4-3 and TRBJ2-7; weak D call: TRBD2 (6 bases). Germline V gene sequence: CDR1 LGHNA, CDR2 YSLEER. This CDR3 comprises 15 residues. V lost 3 bases and J 5 bases, leaving 17 bases between the germline ends. In DNA, the CDR3 is TGCGCCAGCAGCCAGGGACTCCTAGATATGAACGAGCAGTACTTC. Amino acids: CASSQGLLDMNEQYF.

The chain joins TRBV18 to TRBJ2-7, with 7 nucleotides matching TRBD1. The V segment lost 0 bases and the J segment 4 bases; nucleotides outside the gene matches: 9. The CDR3 runs to 16 residues. Germline CDR1 KGHSH, CDR2 LQKENI. As DNA, the CDR3 is TGTGCCAGCTCACCACCGGTCACAGGGGTAAGGTACGAGCAGTACTTC. It translates to CASSPPVTGVRYEQYF.